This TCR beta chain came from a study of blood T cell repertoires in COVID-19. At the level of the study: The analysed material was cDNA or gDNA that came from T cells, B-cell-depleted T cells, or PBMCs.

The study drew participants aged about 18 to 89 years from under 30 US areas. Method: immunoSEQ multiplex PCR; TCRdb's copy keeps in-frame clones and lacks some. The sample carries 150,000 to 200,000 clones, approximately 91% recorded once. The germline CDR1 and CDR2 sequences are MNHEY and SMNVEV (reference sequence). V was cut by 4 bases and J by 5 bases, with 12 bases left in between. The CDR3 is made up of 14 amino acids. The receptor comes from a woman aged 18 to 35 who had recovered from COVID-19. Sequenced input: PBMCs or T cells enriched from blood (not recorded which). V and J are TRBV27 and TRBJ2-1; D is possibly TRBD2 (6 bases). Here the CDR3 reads CASSSSELNNEQFF. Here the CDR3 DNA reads TGTGCCAGCAGTTCTAGCGAGCTTAACAATGAGCAGTTCTTC.